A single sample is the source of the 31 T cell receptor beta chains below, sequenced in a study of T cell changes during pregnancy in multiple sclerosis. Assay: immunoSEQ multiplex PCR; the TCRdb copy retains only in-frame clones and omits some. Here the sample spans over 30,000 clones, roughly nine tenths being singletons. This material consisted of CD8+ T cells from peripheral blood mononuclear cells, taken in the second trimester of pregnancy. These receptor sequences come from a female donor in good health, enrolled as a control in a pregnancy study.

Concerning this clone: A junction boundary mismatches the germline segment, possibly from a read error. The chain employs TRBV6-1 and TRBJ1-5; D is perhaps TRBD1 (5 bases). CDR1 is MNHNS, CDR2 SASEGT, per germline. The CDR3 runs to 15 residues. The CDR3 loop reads CASREATGSNQPQHF. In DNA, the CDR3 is TGTGCCAGCAGGGAAGCAACAGGTAGCAATCAGCCCCAGCATTTT.

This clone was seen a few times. CDR3 sequence reads: CASSQVGDSDSPLHF. The CDR3, as DNA: TGTGCCAGCAGCCAAGTGGGCGACAGTGATTCACCCCTCCACTTT. The chain links TRBV4-2 to TRBJ1-6, with D perhaps matching TRBD1 (5 bases). V was cut by 1 base and J by 8 bases, with 12 bases left in between. Germline-derived CDR1 and CDR2 are LGHNA and YNFKEQ. CDR3 length: 15 amino acids.

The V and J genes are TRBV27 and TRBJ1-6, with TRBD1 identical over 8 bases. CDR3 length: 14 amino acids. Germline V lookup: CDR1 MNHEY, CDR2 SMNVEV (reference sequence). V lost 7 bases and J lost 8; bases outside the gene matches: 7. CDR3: CASKIDRGYSPLHF. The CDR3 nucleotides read TGTGCCAGCAAAATAGACAGGGGTTATTCACCCCTCCACTTT.

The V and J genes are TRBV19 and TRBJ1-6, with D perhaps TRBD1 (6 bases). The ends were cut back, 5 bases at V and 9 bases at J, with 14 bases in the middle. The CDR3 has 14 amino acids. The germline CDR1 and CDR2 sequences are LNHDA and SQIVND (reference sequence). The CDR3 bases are TGTGCCAGTAGTGGACGGGGGGCTTCTTCACCCCTCCACTTT. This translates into CASSGRGASSPLHF.

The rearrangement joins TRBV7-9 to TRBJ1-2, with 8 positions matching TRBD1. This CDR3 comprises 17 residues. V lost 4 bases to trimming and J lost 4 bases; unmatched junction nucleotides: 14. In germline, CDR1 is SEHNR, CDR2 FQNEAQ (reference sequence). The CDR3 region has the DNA TGTGCCAGCAGCTCATCTGGGACAGGCCCCACCGGCTATGGCTACACCTTC. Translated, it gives CASSSSGTGPTGYGYTF.

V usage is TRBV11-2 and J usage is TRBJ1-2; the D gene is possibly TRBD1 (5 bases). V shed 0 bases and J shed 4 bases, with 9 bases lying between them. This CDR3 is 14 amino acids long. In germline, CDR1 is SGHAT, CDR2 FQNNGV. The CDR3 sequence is CASSLDRAVYGYTF. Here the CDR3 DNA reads TGTGCCAGCAGCTTAGACAGGGCTGTCTATGGCTACACCTTC. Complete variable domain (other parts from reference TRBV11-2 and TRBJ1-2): EAGVAQSPRYKIIEKRQSVAFWCNPISGHATLYWYQQILGQGPKLLIQFQNNGVVDDSQLPKDRFSAERLKGVDSTLKIQPAKLEDSAVYLCASSLDRAVYGYTFGSGTRLTVV.

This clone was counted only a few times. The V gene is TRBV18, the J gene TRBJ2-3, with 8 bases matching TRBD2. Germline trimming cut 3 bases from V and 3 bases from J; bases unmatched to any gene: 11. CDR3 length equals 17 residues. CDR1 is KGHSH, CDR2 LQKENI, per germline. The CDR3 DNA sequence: TGTGCCAGCTCACCGGTGATGGGAGCGGGGGATACAGATACGCAGTATTTT. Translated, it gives CASSPVMGAGDTDTQYF.

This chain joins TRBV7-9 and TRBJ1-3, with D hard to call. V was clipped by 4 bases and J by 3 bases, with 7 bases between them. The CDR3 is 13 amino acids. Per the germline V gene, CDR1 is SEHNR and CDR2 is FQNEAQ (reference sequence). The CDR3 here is CASSSGSGNTIYF. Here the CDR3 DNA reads TGTGCCAGCAGCTCGGGTAGTGGAAACACCATATATTTT.

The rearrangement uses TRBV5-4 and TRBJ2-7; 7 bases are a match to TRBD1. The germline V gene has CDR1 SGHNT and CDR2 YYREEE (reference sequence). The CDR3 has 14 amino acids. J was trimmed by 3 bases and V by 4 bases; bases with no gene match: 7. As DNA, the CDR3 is TGTGCCAGCAGCGTGGATGGGACAGACTACGAGCAGTACTTC. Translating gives CASSVDGTDYEQYF. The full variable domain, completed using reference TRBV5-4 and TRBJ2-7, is ETGVTQSPTHLIKTRGQQVTLRCSSQSGHNTVSWYQQALGQGPQFIFQYYREEENGRGNFPPRFSGLQFPNYSSELNVNALELDDSALYLCASSVDGTDYEQYFGPGTRLTVT.

This chain's CDR3 is CASSPYTGTGGEDTIYF. DNA for the CDR3: TGCGCCAGCAGCCCATATACCGGGACAGGGGGCGAGGACACCATATATTTT. This chain joins TRBV4-3 and TRBJ1-3, with 12 bases matching TRBD1. With V trimmed by 4 bases and J by 8 bases, 12 bases remained unmatched. The CDR3 spans 17 residues. Germline V gene data show CDR1 as LGHNA and CDR2 as YSLEER.

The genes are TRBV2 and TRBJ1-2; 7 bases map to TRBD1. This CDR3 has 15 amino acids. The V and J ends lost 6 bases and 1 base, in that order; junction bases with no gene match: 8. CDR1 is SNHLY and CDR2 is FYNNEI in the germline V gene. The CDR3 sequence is CASRVNRGSNYGYTF. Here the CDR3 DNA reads TGTGCCAGCAGAGTAAACAGGGGCAGTAACTATGGCTACACCTTC.

Here the CDR3 DNA reads TGTGCCAGCAGCTTCGAAACAGGGGCGGTTAATTCACCCCTCCACTTT. Amino acids: CASSFETGAVNSPLHF. The J gene is TRBJ1-6, the V gene TRBV5-4, with TRBD1 matching 7 bases. Per the germline V gene, CDR1 is SGHNT and CDR2 is YYREEE (reference sequence). The CDR3 contains 16 residues. V lost 2 bases and J lost 6; bases outside the gene matches: 8.

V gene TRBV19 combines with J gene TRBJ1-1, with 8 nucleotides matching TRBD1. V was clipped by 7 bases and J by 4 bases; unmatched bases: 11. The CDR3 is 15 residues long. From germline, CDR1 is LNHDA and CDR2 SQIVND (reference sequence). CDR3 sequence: CASTHDRGFTTEAFF. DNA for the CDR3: TGTGCCAGTACCCATGACAGGGGTTTTACCACTGAAGCTTTCTTT.

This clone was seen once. CDR3 sequence: CASSLAEGEETQYF. The CDR3, as DNA: TGTGCCAGCAGCTTGGCCGAGGGGGAAGAGACCCAGTACTTC. The rearrangement joins TRBV5-6 to TRBJ2-5, with a possible D match to TRBD1 (6 bases). The CDR3 covers 14 residues. Germline values: CDR1 SGHDT, CDR2 YYEEEE. The germline V and J ends were trimmed by 0 bases and 3 bases, with 9 bases remaining between them.

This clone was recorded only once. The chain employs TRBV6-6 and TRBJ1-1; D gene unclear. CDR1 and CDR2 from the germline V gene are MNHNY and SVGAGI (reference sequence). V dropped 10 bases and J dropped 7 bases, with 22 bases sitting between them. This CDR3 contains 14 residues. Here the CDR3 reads CATFERRVRIEAFF. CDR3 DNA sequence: TGTGCCACCTTTGAAAGGAGGGTGCGGATTGAAGCTTTCTTT.

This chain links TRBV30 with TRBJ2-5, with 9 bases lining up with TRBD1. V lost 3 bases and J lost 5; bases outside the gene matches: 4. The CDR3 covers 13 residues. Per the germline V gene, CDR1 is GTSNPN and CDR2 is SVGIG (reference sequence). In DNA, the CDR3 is TGTGCCTGGAGGGGACAGGGCGAGGAGACCCAGTACTTC. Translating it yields CAWRGQGEETQYF.

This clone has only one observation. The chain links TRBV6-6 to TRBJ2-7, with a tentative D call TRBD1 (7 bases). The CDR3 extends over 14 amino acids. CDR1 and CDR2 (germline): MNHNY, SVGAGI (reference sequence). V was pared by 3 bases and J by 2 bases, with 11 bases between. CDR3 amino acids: CASSYGRGAYEQYF. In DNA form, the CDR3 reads TGTGCCAGCAGTTATGGCAGGGGGGCCTACGAGCAGTACTTC.

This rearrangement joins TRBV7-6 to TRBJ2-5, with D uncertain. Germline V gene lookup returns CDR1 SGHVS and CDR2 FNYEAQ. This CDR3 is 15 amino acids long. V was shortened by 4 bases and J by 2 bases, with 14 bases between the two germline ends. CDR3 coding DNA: TGTGCCAGCAGCTCAGAGCGTTCCGGGCAAGAGACCCAGTACTTC. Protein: CASSSERSGQETQYF.

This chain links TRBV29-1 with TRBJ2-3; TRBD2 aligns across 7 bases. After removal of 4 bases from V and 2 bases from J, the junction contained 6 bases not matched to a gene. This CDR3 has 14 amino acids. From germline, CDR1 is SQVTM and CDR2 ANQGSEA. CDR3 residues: CSVGGAGTTDTQYF. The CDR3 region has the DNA TGCAGCGTTGGGGGAGCGGGGACCACAGATACGCAGTATTTT.

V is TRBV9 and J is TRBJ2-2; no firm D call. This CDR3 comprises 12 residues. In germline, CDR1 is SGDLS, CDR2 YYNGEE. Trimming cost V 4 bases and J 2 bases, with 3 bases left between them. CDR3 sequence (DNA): TGTGCCAGCAGCCCAAACACCGGGGAGCTGTTTTTT. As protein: CASSPNTGELFF.

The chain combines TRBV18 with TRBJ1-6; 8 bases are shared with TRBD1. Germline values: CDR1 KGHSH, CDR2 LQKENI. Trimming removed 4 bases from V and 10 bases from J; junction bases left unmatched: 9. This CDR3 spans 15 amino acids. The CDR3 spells CASSRWQGARSPLHF. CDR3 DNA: TGTGCCAGCTCACGATGGCAGGGGGCAAGATCACCCCTCCACTTT.

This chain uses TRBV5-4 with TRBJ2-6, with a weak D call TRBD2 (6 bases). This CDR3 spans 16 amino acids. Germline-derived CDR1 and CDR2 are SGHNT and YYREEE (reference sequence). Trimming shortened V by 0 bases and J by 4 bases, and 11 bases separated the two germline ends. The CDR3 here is CASSLAASGGANVLTF. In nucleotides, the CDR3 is TGTGCCAGCAGCTTGGCGGCCAGCGGGGGGGCCAACGTCCTGACTTTC.

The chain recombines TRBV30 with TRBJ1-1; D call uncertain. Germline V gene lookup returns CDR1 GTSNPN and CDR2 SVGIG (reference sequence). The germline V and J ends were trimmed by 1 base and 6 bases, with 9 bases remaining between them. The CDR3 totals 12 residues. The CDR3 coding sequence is TGTGCCTGGAGTGGGTTGCTAGCTGAAGCTTTCTTT. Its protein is CAWSGLLAEAFF.

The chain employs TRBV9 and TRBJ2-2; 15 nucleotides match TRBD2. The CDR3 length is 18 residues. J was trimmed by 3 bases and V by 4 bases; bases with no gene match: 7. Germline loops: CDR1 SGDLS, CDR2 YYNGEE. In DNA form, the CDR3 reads TGTGCCAGCAGCCCCCGGACTAGCGGGGGGGCTTACACCGGGGAGCTGTTTTTT. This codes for CASSPRTSGGAYTGELFF.

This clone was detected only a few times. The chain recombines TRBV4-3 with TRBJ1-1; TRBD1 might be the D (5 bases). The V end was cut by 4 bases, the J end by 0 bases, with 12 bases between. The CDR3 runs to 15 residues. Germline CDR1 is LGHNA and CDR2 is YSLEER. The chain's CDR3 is CASSPGRGMNTEAFF. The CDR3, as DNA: TGCGCCAGCAGCCCTGGACGGGGGATGAACACTGAAGCTTTCTTT.

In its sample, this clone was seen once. Written as DNA, the CDR3 is TGTGCTAGTGGCCCTAATAATAGCAATCAGCCCCAGCATTTT. Translation gives CASGPNNSNQPQHF. The rearrangement joins TRBV12-5 to TRBJ1-5; D is uncertain. This CDR3 is 14 amino acids long. With 6 bases removed from V and 0 bases from J, the gap between germline ends came to 9 bases. Germline CDR1 and CDR2: LGHNT and FRNRAP.

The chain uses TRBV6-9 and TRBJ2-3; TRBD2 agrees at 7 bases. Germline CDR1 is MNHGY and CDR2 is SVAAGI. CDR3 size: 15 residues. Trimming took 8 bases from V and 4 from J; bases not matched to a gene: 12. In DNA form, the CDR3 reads TGTGCCAGCGGGGGGGGAGGGGCGCCGGCAGATACGCAGTATTTT. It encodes CASGGGGAPADTQYF.

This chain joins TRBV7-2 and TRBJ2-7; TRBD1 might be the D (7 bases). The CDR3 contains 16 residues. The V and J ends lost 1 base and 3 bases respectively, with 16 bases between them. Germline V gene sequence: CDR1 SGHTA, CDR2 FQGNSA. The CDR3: CASSLGSRQGGYEQYF. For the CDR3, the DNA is TGTGCCAGCAGCTTAGGGTCCAGACAGGGAGGCTACGAGCAGTACTTC.

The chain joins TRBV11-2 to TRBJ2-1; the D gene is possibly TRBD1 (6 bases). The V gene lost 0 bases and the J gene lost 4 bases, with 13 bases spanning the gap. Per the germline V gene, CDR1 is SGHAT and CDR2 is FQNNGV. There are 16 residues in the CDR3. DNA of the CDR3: TGTGCCAGCAGCTTAGATGGGGGCCTATGGTACAATGAGCAGTTCTTC. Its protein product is CASSLDGGLWYNEQFF. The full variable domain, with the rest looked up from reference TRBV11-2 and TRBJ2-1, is EAGVAQSPRYKIIEKRQSVAFWCNPISGHATLYWYQQILGQGPKLLIQFQNNGVVDDSQLPKDRFSAERLKGVDSTLKIQPAKLEDSAVYLCASSLDGGLWYNEQFFGPGTRLTVL.

As DNA, the CDR3 is TGTGCCAGCTCCCCGGAGGACAGAGATCTTAACTATGGCTACACCTTC. Translated: CASSPEDRDLNYGYTF. The chain has TRBV18 and TRBJ1-2; tentatively, D is TRBD1 (6 bases). This CDR3 is built from 16 residues. Germline V gene sequence: CDR1 KGHSH, CDR2 LQKENI. Trimming removed 6 bases from V and 1 base from J, with 18 bases in between.

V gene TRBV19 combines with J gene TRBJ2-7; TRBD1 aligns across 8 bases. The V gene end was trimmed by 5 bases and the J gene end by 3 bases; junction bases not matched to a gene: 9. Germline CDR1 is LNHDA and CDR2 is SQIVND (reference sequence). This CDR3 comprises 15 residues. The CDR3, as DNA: TGTGCCAGTAGTCCCGGACAGGGTAGAGTCTACGAGCAGTACTTC. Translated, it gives CASSPGQGRVYEQYF.